The subject of this entry is one T cell receptor (beta chain). The antigen is undetermined. The data were obtained in a study of OX40 agonist ivuxolimab in advanced cancers. The overall study: The patients' treatment was ivuxolimab, an agonistic anti-OX40 (CD134) antibody.

Using immunoSEQ multiplex PCR, the repertoire was profiled, and TCRdb retains in-frame clones only, with some absent. The sample lists some 41,000 clones; roughly 89% were seen once. Study-wide results and caveats: Averaged across samples, CD8+ T cells carried more expanded clones than CD4+ did. CD4+ and CD8+ blood T cells expanded clonally by week 6 at 0.1 to 3.0 mg/kg. Antigen specificity remained undetermined for the expanded peripheral T cells.

Trimming cost V 6 bases and J 3 bases, with 12 bases left between them. CDR3 length equals 14 residues. In germline, CDR1 is SGHVS, CDR2 FQNEAQ. Sequencing used CD4+ or CD8+ T cells sorted from blood, obtained in a trial of the OX40 agonist ivuxolimab. V usage is TRBV7-8 and J usage is TRBJ1-5; a possible D gene is TRBD1 (6 bases). The sequence was collected from an adult with an advanced solid tumor such as melanoma, head and neck, liver or kidney cancer. For the CDR3, the DNA is TGTGCCAGCAGTCCTACAGGGCCCAATCAGCCCCAGCATTTT. This sequence encodes CASSPTGPNQPQHF.